These T cell receptor beta chains were read from a single sample in a study of blood T cell repertoires in COVID-19. Clones were read by immunoSEQ multiplex PCR, and TCRdb kept only the in-frame ones, dropping some. The sample lists 70,000 to 100,000 clones, roughly 88% occurring once. The specimen sequenced was peripheral blood. These receptor sequences come from a woman aged 80 or over with acute or convalescent COVID-19. The CDR3 runs from the conserved cysteine through the conserved F or W. D genes are given only for firm matches. Not all rows give a size; the values are once, few, many and, for expanded clones, a class.

>TRBJ2-1|NA|TRBV7-9|TRBD1
TGTGCCAGCAATGTCCGGGACAGGCGCGGGAATGAGCAGTTCTTC
CASNVRDRRGNEQFF
>TRBJ2-2|NA|TRBV24-1|NA
TGTGCCACCAGTGACCCTGGGGCCCCGGCGGCCGGGGAGCTGTTTTTT
CATSDPGAPAAGELFF
>TRBJ1-3|NA|TRBV9|TRBD1
TGTGCCAGCAGCGTAGCGACAGGGACTGGAAACACCATATATTTT
CASSVATGTGNTIYF
>TRBJ1-6|NA|TRBV3-1/TRBV3-2|TRBD1
TGTGCCAGCAGCCCCAGACAGGGGGCTTATAATTCACCCCTCCACTTT
CASSPRQGAYNSPLHF
>TRBJ2-5|NA|TRBV20-1|NA
TGCAGTGCTGGTGACTATGTTGAGACCCAGTACTTC
CSAGDYVETQYF
>TRBJ2-3|NA|TRBV7-3|NA
TGTGCCAGCAGCCTCTCCGGGAGCACAGATACGCAGTATTTT
CASSLSGSTDTQYF
>TRBJ1-6|once|TRBV18|NA
TGTGCCAGCTCACCCCAGGGGACGAGCTCCTATAATTCACCCCTCCACTTT
CASSPQGTSSYNSPLHF
>TRBJ2-5|NA|TRBV28|NA
TGTGCCAGCAGTTTTAGTGCGGTCCAAGAGACCCAGTACTTC
CASSFSAVQETQYF
>TRBJ2-1|NA|TRBV11-1|NA
TGTGCCAGCAGCTTTCTAGGCAATGAGCAGTTCTTC
CASSFLGNEQFF
>TRBJ1-2|NA|TRBV18|NA
TGTGCCAGCTCACTCCAGGGCCGAATTAACTATGGCTACACCTTC
CASSLQGRINYGYTF
>TRBJ2-2|few|TRBV28|NA
TGTGCCAGCAGATACAGGAACACCGGGGAGCTGTTTTTT
CASRYRNTGELFF
>TRBJ1-2|NA|TRBV7-2|NA
TGTGCCAGCAGCTTAATAGTCGTGGCAGGGGTGGATGGCTACACCTTC
CASSLIVVAGVDGYTF
>TRBJ1-2|NA|TRBV29-1|NA
TGCAGCGTTCAGGACAGCTATGGCTACACCTTC
CSVQDSYGYTF
>TRBJ1-5|NA|TRBV28|NA
TGTGCCAGCAGTTTAGCCCTCTGGACAGAACTTAATCAGCCCCAGCATTTT
CASSLALWTELNQPQHF
>TRBJ2-7|NA|TRBV7-2|NA
TGTGCCAGCAGCTTAGCAGCTAGCAGCTTATACGAGCAGTACTTC
CASSLAASSLYEQYF
>TRBJ2-2|NA|TRBV30|NA
TGTGCCTGGAGTCCAGGGGCCGGGGAGCTGTTTTTT
CAWSPGAGELFF
>TRBJ2-1|NA|TRBV5-4|TRBD2
TGTGCCAGCCACACGGGGGGGAGCCCCTACAATGAGCAGTTCTTC
CASHTGGSPYNEQFF
>TRBJ1-6|NA|TRBV18|NA
TGTGCCAGCTCACCCGACAGGAATTCACCCCTCCACTTT
CASSPDRNSPLHF
>TRBJ1-2|NA|TRBV24-1|NA
TGTGCCACCAGTGACTACTATGGCTACACCTTC
CATSDYYGYTF
>TRBJ1-1|NA|TRBV6-6|NA
TGTGCCAGCAGTCCACAGGGAAACACTGAAGCTTTCTTT
CASSPQGNTEAFF
>TRBJ2-5|NA|TRBV9|TRBD1
TGTGCCAGCAGCTTCAGCCCGGACAGGCCTCAAGAGACCCAGTACTTC
CASSFSPDRPQETQYF
>TRBJ1-3|NA|TRBV18|NA
TGTGCCAGCTCACCCTCGCAGGTTTCTGGAAACACCATATATTTT
CASSPSQVSGNTIYF
>TRBJ1-4|once|TRBV11-3|NA
TGTGCCAGCAGCTTACAGGGTGGCGAAAAACTGTTTTTT
CASSLQGGEKLFF
>TRBJ1-1|once|TRBV19|NA
TGTGCCAGTAGTATGGGGAGGGCGAACACTGAAGCTTTCTTT
CASSMGRANTEAFF
>TRBJ1-1|NA|TRBV7-9|NA
TGTGCCAGCAGCTTAGCCTCGGCGGGACTCTGGGGGACTGAAGCTTTCTTT
CASSLASAGLWGTEAFF
>TRBJ2-7|once|TRBV3-1/TRBV3-2|TRBD1
TGTGCCAGCAGCCAGCACCCAGGGGGCCCAGCCTACGAGCAGTACTTC
CASSQHPGGPAYEQYF
>TRBJ1-5|NA|TRBV6-2/TRBV6-3|NA
TGTGCCAGCAGTTACGCGGGGGGCGGTATTCAGCCCCAGCATTTT
CASSYAGGGIQPQHF
>TRBJ2-1|NA|TRBV24-1|NA
TGTGCCACCAGTGCCTCGACAGGTCTAGGCTCCTACAATGAGCAGTTCTTC
CATSASTGLGSYNEQFF
>TRBJ1-2|NA|TRBV4-3|NA
TGCGCCAGCAGCCAAACAGGGTCGAACTATGGCTACACCTTC
CASSQTGSNYGYTF
>TRBJ1-5|NA|TRBV12-3/TRBV12-4|NA
TGTGCCAGCAGACGGGACATAAATCAGCCCCAGCATTTT
CASRRDINQPQHF
>TRBJ2-5|NA|TRBV19|NA
TGTGCCAGTAGTATAGGACAGGCAGAGACCCAGTACTTC
CASSIGQAETQYF
>TRBJ1-4|NA|TRBV30|NA
TGTGCCTGGAGTGTACGCGGCGGAAAAAATGAAAAACTGTTTTTT
CAWSVRGGKNEKLFF
>TRBJ1-2|NA|TRBV6-4|NA
TGTGCCAGCAGTCCCGACGGGAGAAGGAGCTACACCTTC
CASSPDGRRSYTF
>TRBJ2-1|NA|TRBV2|TRBD2
TGTGCCAGCAGTGAAGGACTAGCGGGAGGTTTGAATGAGCAGTTCTTC
CASSEGLAGGLNEQFF
>TRBJ1-1|NA|TRBV6-2/TRBV6-3|NA
TGTGCCAGCAGTTATGGCCTGGCCGAAGCTTTCTTT
CASSYGLAEAFF
>TRBJ2-7|once|TRBV19|NA
TGTGCCAGTACCCCCTCGGGGAGTTTCTACGAGCAGTACTTC
CASTPSGSFYEQYF
>TRBJ1-2|NA|TRBV6-5|NA
TGTGCCAGCAGTTACGGGTCGGGGGATGGCTACACCTTC
CASSYGSGDGYTF
>TRBJ2-7|NA|TRBV4-2|NA
TGTGCCAGCAGCCAAGTCGGGGGAACCTACGAGCAGTACTTC
CASSQVGGTYEQYF
>TRBJ2-7|NA|TRBV9|NA
TGTGCCAGCAGCCCCTCCCCAGAATACGAGCAGTACTTC
CASSPSPEYEQYF
>TRBJ1-1|NA|TRBV2|TRBD1
TGTGCCAGCAGAACAGGGGGCGGGAACACTGAAGCTTTCTTT
CASRTGGGNTEAFF
>TRBJ2-7|NA|TRBV5-1|NA
TGCGCCAGCAGCTTGCGCCAGATCGCCGGGGAGCAGTACTTC
CASSLRQIAGEQYF
>TRBJ1-2|NA|TRBV6-2/TRBV6-3|TRBD1
TGTGCCAGCAGTTCTTTTCTGACAGGGCCGAGTGGCTACACCTTC
CASSSFLTGPSGYTF
>TRBJ2-7|NA|TRBV24-1|TRBD1
TGTGCCACCAGTGAAACCGGGACAGGGGGCGCCAGAGGTTACGAGCAGTACTTC
CATSETGTGGARGYEQYF
>TRBJ1-2|NA|TRBV5-6|NA
TGTGCCAGCAGCTTGTTCAGTCAAACCCTCACCTTTTATGGCTACACCTTC
CASSLFSQTLTFYGYTF
>TRBJ2-3|NA|TRBV5-4|NA
TGTGCCAGCAGCATGACTACCTACACAGATACGCAGTATTTT
CASSMTTYTDTQYF
>TRBJ1-2|NA|TRBV7-2|NA
TGTGCCAGCAGCCAAATACTCAGGGCAGGGGTTGGCTACACCTTC
CASSQILRAGVGYTF
>TRBJ2-3|NA|TRBV28|TRBD2
TGTGCCAGCTTAGCGGGAGGACAGCAAGATACGCAGTATTTT
CASLAGGQQDTQYF
>TRBJ1-6|NA|TRBV3-1/TRBV3-2|TRBD1
TGTGCCAGCAGCCAATGGGACAGCCTAAATTCACCCCTCCACTTT
CASSQWDSLNSPLHF
>TRBJ2-2|NA|TRBV7-2|NA
TGTGCCAGCAGCTTAGTGTGGCGGCGAGGCGGGGAGCTGTTTTTT
CASSLVWRRGGELFF
>TRBJ2-2|NA|TRBV4-2|NA
TGTGCCAGCAGCCAAGATCTCTTTCGGGGAACAGCGAACACCGGGGAGCTGTTTTTT
CASSQDLFRGTANTGELFF
>TRBJ1-2|NA|TRBV20-1|NA
TGCAGTGCCTACCTGGGGCCGGGCTACACCTTC
CSAYLGPGYTF
>TRBJ1-6|NA|TRBV30|TRBD1
TGTGCCTGGAGTACCGACAGGGGGACCTCCTATAATTCACCCCTCCACTTT
CAWSTDRGTSYNSPLHF
>TRBJ1-2|NA|TRBV6-4|NA
TGTGCCAGCGGTCGCCAACAGGCGGCGGAAGGCTATGGCTACACCTTC
CASGRQQAAEGYGYTF
>TRBJ1-6|NA|TRBV18|NA
TGTGCCAGCTCACCGGGCGCCGATAATTCACCTCTCCACTTT
CASSPGADNSPLHF
>TRBJ2-3|NA|TRBV7-9|NA
TGTGCCAGCAGCTCAGGGGTGACTAGCACAGATACGCAGTATTTT
CASSSGVTSTDTQYF
>TRBJ1-1|NA|TRBV19|NA
TGTGCCAGTAGTACCCCCTCGGGGGATTCTGAAGCTTTCTTT
CASSTPSGDSEAFF
>TRBJ1-1|NA|TRBV20-1|TRBD1
TGCAGTGCGGGGGACAGGGGGCTTGCTTTCTTT
CSAGDRGLAFF
>TRBJ1-2|NA|TRBV24-1|NA
TGTGCCACCAGTGCGGGGTTTGGCTACACCTTC
CATSAGFGYTF
>TRBJ2-2|NA|TRBV5-4|TRBD2
TGTGCCAGCAAAAGTTTCATGGCTAGCGGGATTTCCGGGGAGCTGTTTTTT
CASKSFMASGISGELFF